This TCR beta chain stems from a study of blood T cells in healthy people across ages. Study conclusions and caveats: With age, beta diversity per million T cells declined roughly linearly, significantly by 30 to 40. Both naive CD4+ cell counts and diversity were greater in long-lived donors than in aged donors.

This CDR3 has 14 residues. CDR1 LNHNV and CDR2 YYDKDF come from the germline V gene (reference sequence). Of note for this clonotype: The antigen is unknown.

With a J-beta primer mix and a sample-barcoded 5' primer, a second PCR ran 7 to 11 cycles. TCRdb reprocessed the 5' RACE reads with MiXCR, giving one entry per CDR3 protein. The table shows 750,000 to 950,000 distinct CDR3 sequences, with around 25% occurring only once. These same records also appear under a second study, on T cells of mothers and their children. From that report: Healthy Caucasian mothers, three in number, and their six children were the donors. The whole RNA yield was converted to cDNA, approximately 1.6 ug per 15 ul.

The chain couples TRBV15 to TRBJ2-1; a possible D gene is TRBD1 (6 bases). TRBJ2-7 matches the DNA end more closely, so the J call is doubtful. This TCR came from a boy between 10 and 17 years old in good health. Sequencing was done on a sample of blood. The CDR3 protein is CATSLRQAPYEQYF. CDR3 nucleotides: TGTGCCACCAGCCTCCGACAGGCCCCCTACGAGCAGTACTTC.